The rows below give T cell receptor beta chains drawn from one sample of a study of cytomegalovirus exposure and HLA in healthy donors. Some clones are missing from TCRdb's copy, which holds only in-frame ones; the method was immunoSEQ multiplex PCR. The table records under 200,000 clones, more than 70% of them present only once. Sequenced: PBMCs. The source of these receptors is a girl aged 10 to 17 in good health and CMV-seronegative. CDR3s include the opening cysteine and the closing phenylalanine or tryptophan. A D gene is named only where the DNA matches it firmly. Some rows mark clone size as missing; the rest say once, few, many or name a class of expanded clone.

clone_size	d_call	j_call	v_call	cdr3_length	cdr3_nt	cdr3_aa
-	TRBD2	TRBJ2-3	TRBV6-5	15	TGTGCCAGCAAGCCAGCGGGGGGGCGGGCAGATACGCAGTATTTT	CASKPAGGRADTQYF
-	TRBD1	TRBJ1-5	TRBV6-6	16	TGTGCCAGCATCCTATTCCCGGGACAGGGTAATCAGCCCCAGCATTTT	CASILFPGQGNQPQHF
-	-	TRBJ2-7	TRBV29-1	13	TGCAGCGCAAGGGGGGGCGCTACCTACGAGCAGTACTTC	CSARGGATYEQYF
-	-	TRBJ1-2	TRBV5-4	14	TGTGCCAGCAGCTTGGATTCAGGCCACTATGGCTACACCTTC	CASSLDSGHYGYTF
-	-	TRBJ2-7	TRBV13	16	TGTGCCAGCAGCCCAAACGAAGCTTCGAGCTCCTACGAGCAGTACTTC	CASSPNEASSSYEQYF
-	TRBD1	TRBJ2-7	TRBV7-8	19	TGTGCCAGCAGCTTCAACCATAGGCCGGGGACAGGGGGCATCTACGAGCAGTACTTC	CASSFNHRPGTGGIYEQYF
-	-	TRBJ1-5	TRBV6-1	15	TGTGCCAGCAGTCCTCTACCAATGGGCAATCAGCCCCAGCATTTT	CASSPLPMGNQPQHF
few	-	TRBJ1-1	TRBV5-1	13	TGCGCCAGCAGCTTTCCAGGGGACACTGAAGCTTTCTTT	CASSFPGDTEAFF
-	-	TRBJ2-3	TRBV14	16	TGTGCCAGCAGCCAAGACTCTCGAGGCCTCACAGATACGCAGTATTTT	CASSQDSRGLTDTQYF
few	TRBD2	TRBJ2-7	TRBV10-2	15	TGCGCCAACCCGGAGGGACTAGCCTCTTCCTACGAGCAGTACTTC	CANPEGLASSYEQYF
-	-	TRBJ1-4	TRBV2	15	TGTGCCAGCATTGGAGAATTCCCCGGTAGTGAAAAACTGTTTTTT	CASIGEFPGSEKLFF
-	-	TRBJ2-3	TRBV7-2	13	TGTGCCAGCAGCTTAGACGGGACAGATACGCAGTATTTT	CASSLDGTDTQYF
-	TRBD2	TRBJ2-7	TRBV11-2	15	TGTGCCAGCAGCCGCGTGCGGGGGAACTCCTACGAGCAGTACTTC	CASSRVRGNSYEQYF
-	-	TRBJ1-2	TRBV6-4	13	TGTGCCAGCAGTGCGGGGATTAACTATGGCTACACCTTC	CASSAGINYGYTF
once	TRBD2	TRBJ2-3	TRBV5-4	19	TGTGCCAGCAGCTTGGCTCGGACTAGCGGGGGGTCTAGCACAGATACGCAGTATTTT	CASSLARTSGGSSTDTQYF
-	TRBD2	TRBJ2-7	TRBV18	15	TGTGCCAGCACGATCGGGTCGGGGGGGGCCTACGAGCAGTACTTC	CASTIGSGGAYEQYF
-	TRBD1	TRBJ2-1	TRBV10-1	16	TGCGCCAGCAGTGACGCCGGGACAGGGAGAATCAATGAGCAGTTCTTC	CASSDAGTGRINEQFF
-	TRBD1	TRBJ1-3	TRBV7-9	15	TGTGCCAGCAGCACCCGGACAGGGTCCGGAAACACCATATATTTT	CASSTRTGSGNTIYF
-	-	TRBJ2-7	TRBV7-6	15	TGTGCCAGCAGTTCTATGGGGCGGAGCTCCTACGAGCAGTACTTC	CASSSMGRSSYEQYF
-	TRBD1	TRBJ1-6	TRBV5-6	13	TGTGCCAGCAGTTTGACAGGGGGCTCACCCCTCCACTTT	CASSLTGGSPLHF
-	-	TRBJ2-5	TRBV11-1	12	TGTGCCAGCACCCCGGCACGGGGAACCCAGTACTTC	CASTPARGTQYF
-	-	TRBJ1-2	TRBV4-1	14	TGCGCCAGCAGCCAAGATAGCGGGGACTATGGCTACACCTTC	CASSQDSGDYGYTF
-	-	TRBJ1-6	TRBV11-2	18	TGTGCCAGCAGCGGGGGGGCAGCCCCGGGACCGATGGGTTCACCCCTCCACTTT	CASSGGAAPGPMGSPLHF
-	-	TRBJ1-1	TRBV5-8	14	TGTGCCAGCACCCTGACAGAGATGAACACTGAAGCTTTCTTT	CASTLTEMNTEAFF
-	TRBD2	TRBJ2-3	TRBV4-2	19	TGTGCCAGCAGCCAAGTTTGGCTAGGACTAGCGGAGATCACAGATACGCAGTATTTT	CASSQVWLGLAEITDTQYF
-	-	TRBJ2-3	TRBV11-3	12	TGTGCCAGCAGCTCGGTCACAGATACGCAGTATTTT	CASSSVTDTQYF
-	TRBD2	TRBJ2-1	TRBV9	14	TGTGCCAGCAGCACACGTCCGGGGGGCAATGAGCAGTTCTTC	CASSTRPGGNEQFF
few	TRBD1	TRBJ1-3	TRBV11-2	14	TGTGCCAGCAACTTGGGGGGACAGGGAAACACCATATATTTT	CASNLGGQGNTIYF
-	-	TRBJ1-2	TRBV6-5	13	TGTGCCAGCACCCTCGGACTGACCTATGGCTACACCTTC	CASTLGLTYGYTF
-	-	TRBJ2-5	TRBV30	11	TGTGCCTGGAGTGGAGGGGGGACCCAGTACTTC	CAWSGGGTQYF
-	TRBD1	TRBJ1-4	TRBV2	16	TGTGGAGCCAGCGGGGGCTTAGGGACAGTAACAGAAAAACTGTTTTTT	CGASGGLGTVTEKLFF
-	-	TRBJ1-1	TRBV5-8	16	TGTGCCAGCAGCTTGGACGGGGGACGTTTGAACACTGAAGCTTTCTTT	CASSLDGGRLNTEAFF
-	-	TRBJ1-5	TRBV18	16	TGTGCCAGCTCACCGTTCGGGGGTAAGGGCAATCAGCCCCAGCATTTT	CASSPFGGKGNQPQHF
-	-	TRBJ1-4	TRBV7-9	14	TGTGCCAGCAGCTTGTTTCAGGGTGATGAAAAACTGTTTTTT	CASSLFQGDEKLFF
-	TRBD1	TRBJ1-6	TRBV6-1	17	TGTGCCAGCAGTGGCCATGCGAACAGGGGAACTAATTCACCCCTCCACTTT	CASSGHANRGTNSPLHF
-	-	TRBJ1-1	TRBV5-8	13	TGTGCCAGCAGTGAAGCTGTGAACACTGAAGCTTTCTTT	CASSEAVNTEAFF
-	-	TRBJ1-2	TRBV5-6	15	TGTGCCAGCAGCTTGTCGCCACAAACTAACTATGGCTACACCTTC	CASSLSPQTNYGYTF
many	-	TRBJ1-1	TRBV19	15	TGTGCCAGTAGTGCAGTCGAGGGCTTGGCCACTGAAGCTTTCTTT	CASSAVEGLATEAFF
-	-	TRBJ1-1	TRBV7-9	14	TGTGCCAGCAGCTTAGCGGGCGGGAGCACTGAAGCTTTCTTT	CASSLAGGSTEAFF
-	TRBD2	TRBJ2-2	TRBV5-4	13	TGTGCCAGCAGCCTAGGCGGGGGCGGGGAGCTGTTTTTT	CASSLGGGGELFF
-	-	TRBJ2-1	TRBV6-5	15	TGTGCCAGCAGTTACTCTAGCTCCCTCTACAATGAGCAGTTCTTC	CASSYSSSLYNEQFF
-	-	TRBJ1-2	TRBV5-1	13	TGCGCCAGCAGCGTAGAGGGTAACTATGGCTACACCTTC	CASSVEGNYGYTF
-	TRBD1	TRBJ1-1	TRBV19	16	TGTGCCAGTAGTCCCACCGGACAGGGGTTGAACACTGAAGCTTTCTTT	CASSPTGQGLNTEAFF
-	-	TRBJ1-2	TRBV2	15	TGTGCCACCCTACCCGGAACAGGGAGTAACTATGGCTACACCTTC	CATLPGTGSNYGYTF
-	-	TRBJ2-1	TRBV7-3	13	TGTGCCAGCAGCTTAACGGCATCGTATGAGCAGTTCTTC	CASSLTASYEQFF
few	-	TRBJ1-2	TRBV9	12	TGTGCCAGCAGCGTAGTCGGGGGTGGCTACACCTTC	CASSVVGGGYTF
few	-	TRBJ1-1	TRBV7-3	14	TGTGCCAGCTTAAGGGGCAGGGGGAACACTGAAGCTTTCTTT	CASLRGRGNTEAFF
-	-	TRBJ1-5	TRBV4-1	15	TGCGCCAGCAGCCAAGATCCGGGGGGGGGTCAGCCCCAGCATTTT	CASSQDPGGGQPQHF
-	-	TRBJ1-6	TRBV6-4	14	TGTGCCAGCAGTGACCGGGTGGAAAATTCACCCCTCCACTTT	CASSDRVENSPLHF
-	-	TRBJ1-5	TRBV19	15	TGTGCCAGTAGCGAGGGGGATTATAGCAATCAGCCCCAGCATTTT	CASSEGDYSNQPQHF
few	-	TRBJ2-1	TRBV5-6	14	TGTGCCAGCAGCTTGGACACTAGTTACAATGAGCAGTTCTTC	CASSLDTSYNEQFF
-	-	TRBJ1-4	TRBV4-1	15	TGCGCCAGCAGCCAAGGCAGGGCTCCCGTTGTGGGGCTGTTTTTT	CASSQGRAPVVGLFF
-	TRBD1	TRBJ1-5	TRBV6-6	14	TGTGCCAGCAGTCAGGGACAGGGTGTACAGCCCCAGCATTTT	CASSQGQGVQPQHF
few	-	TRBJ2-5	TRBV19	14	TGTGCCAGTAGCATATCACAGGGTCCGGAGACCCAGTACTTC	CASSISQGPETQYF